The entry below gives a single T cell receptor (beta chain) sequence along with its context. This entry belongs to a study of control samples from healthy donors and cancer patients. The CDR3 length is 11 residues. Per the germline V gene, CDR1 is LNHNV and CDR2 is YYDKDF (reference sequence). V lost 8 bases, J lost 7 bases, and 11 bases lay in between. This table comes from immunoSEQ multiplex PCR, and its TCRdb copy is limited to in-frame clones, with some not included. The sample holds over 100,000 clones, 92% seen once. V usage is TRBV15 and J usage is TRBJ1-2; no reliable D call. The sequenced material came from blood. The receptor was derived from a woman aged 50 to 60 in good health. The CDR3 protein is CATLWVGGYTF. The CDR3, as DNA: TGTGCCACCCTCTGGGTGGGTGGCTACACCTTC. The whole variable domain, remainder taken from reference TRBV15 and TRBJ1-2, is DAMVIQNPRYQVTQFGKPVTLSCSQTLNHNVMYWYQQKSSQAPKLLFHYYDKDFNNEADTPDNFQSRRPNTSFCFLDIRSPGLGDTAMYLCATLWVGGYTFGSGTRLTVV.